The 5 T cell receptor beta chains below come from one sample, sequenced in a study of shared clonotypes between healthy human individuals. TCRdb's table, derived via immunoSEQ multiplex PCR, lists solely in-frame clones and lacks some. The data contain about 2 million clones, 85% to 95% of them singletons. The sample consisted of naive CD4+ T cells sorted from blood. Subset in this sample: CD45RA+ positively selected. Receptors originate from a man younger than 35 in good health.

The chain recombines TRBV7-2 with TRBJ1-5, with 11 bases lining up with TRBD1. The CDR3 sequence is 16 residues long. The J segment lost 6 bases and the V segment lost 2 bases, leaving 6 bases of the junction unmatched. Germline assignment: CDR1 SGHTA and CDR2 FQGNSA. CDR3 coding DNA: TGTGCCAGCAGCTTAAGCGGGACAGGGGGGCGTCAGCCCCAGCATTTT. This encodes CASSLSGTGGRQPQHF.

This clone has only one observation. DNA of the CDR3: TGTGCCAGCAGCTTAGACCTGAGGGGCACAGATACGCAGTATTTT. It encodes CASSLDLRGTDTQYF. The V and J genes are TRBV9 and TRBJ2-3, with a weak D call TRBD2 (5 bases). Trimming cost V 4 bases and J 1 base, with 13 bases left between them. Per the germline V gene, CDR1 is SGDLS and CDR2 is YYNGEE. The CDR3 length is 15 residues.

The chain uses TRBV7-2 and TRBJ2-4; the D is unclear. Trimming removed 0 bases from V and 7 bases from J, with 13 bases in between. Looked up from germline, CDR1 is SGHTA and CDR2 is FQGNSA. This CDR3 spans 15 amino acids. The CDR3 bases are TGTGCCAGCAGCTTAGCCTATGGTAGCCCCAACATTCAGTACTTC. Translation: CASSLAYGSPNIQYF. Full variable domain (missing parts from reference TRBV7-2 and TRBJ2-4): GAGVSQSPSNKVTEKGKDVELRCDPISGHTALYWYRQSLGQGLEFLIYFQGNSAPDKSGLPSDRFSAERTGGSVSTLTIQRTQQEDSAVYLCASSLAYGSPNIQYFGAGTRLSVL.

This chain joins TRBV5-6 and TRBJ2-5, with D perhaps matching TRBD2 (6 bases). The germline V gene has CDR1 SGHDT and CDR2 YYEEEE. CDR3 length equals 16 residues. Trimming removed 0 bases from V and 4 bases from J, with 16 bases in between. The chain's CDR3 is CASSLAIGRVLETQYF. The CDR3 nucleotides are TGTGCCAGCAGCTTGGCCATCGGGAGAGTCTTAGAGACCCAGTACTTC.

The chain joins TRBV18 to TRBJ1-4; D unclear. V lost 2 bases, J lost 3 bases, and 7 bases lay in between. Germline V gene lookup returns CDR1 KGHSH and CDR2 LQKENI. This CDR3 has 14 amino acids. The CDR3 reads CASSPVWANEKLFF. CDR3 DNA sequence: TGTGCCAGCTCACCAGTGTGGGCTAATGAAAAACTGTTTTTT.